The clone carrying this T cell receptor (beta chain) occurred a few times. The V gene's germline CDR1 is MGHRA and CDR2 YSYEKL. CDR3 size: 16 residues. V gave up 1 base and J gave up 0 bases; unmatched junction bases: 1. Original processing notes: Reference gene primer amplification gave nucleated cell count estimates. TCRdb's table, derived via immunoSEQ multiplex PCR, lists solely in-frame clones and lacks some. V and J calls and clone size come straight from that table; D and trimming were deduced from the DNA. The sample lists 78,000 or so clones, roughly four fifths seen once, with more than 10% in the top ten. These data are taken from a study of blood T cell repertoires in COVID-19. As for the study in general: Acute and convalescent COVID-19 specimens originated in the United States, Italy and Spain.

This TCR came from a man at least 80 years old with acute or convalescent COVID-19. The chain is built from TRBV4-1 and TRBJ1-4, with 8 nucleotides matching TRBD1. The sequencing input was peripheral blood. The chain's CDR3 is CASSQVTGATNEKLFF. CDR3 sequence (DNA): TGCGCCAGCAGCCAAGTGACAGGGGCAACTAATGAAAAACTGTTTTTT.